Listed here are 2 T cell receptor beta chains from one sample, sequenced in a study of spatial heterogeneity in lung cancer. Overall study results and limits: Counts of expanded alpha and beta TCRs within tumors tracked the tumor nonsynonymous mutation count.

Antigens of these TCRs are unknown. MiXCR, applied by TCRdb to the 5' RACE reads, yields one record per CDR3 protein. The sample includes 9,500 to 10,000 distinct CDR3 sequences, less than 7.5% of them seen just once. Documented time point: sample taken at primary tumor resection. Material: lung tumor tissue, obtained at surgery. Every receptor here comes from a female donor with early-stage non-small cell lung cancer.

This clonotype was counted ten times or more. The V call is TRBV18, the J call TRBJ2-2; D call uncertain. The germline gives CDR1 KGHSH, CDR2 LQKENI. The CDR3 contains 15 residues. V was cut by 3 bases and J by 0 bases, with 8 bases left in between. The CDR3 protein is CASSPPVANTGELFF. In nucleotides, the CDR3 is TGTGCCAGCTCACCCCCAGTCGCGAACACCGGGGAGCTGTTTTTT.

There are many counts of this clonotype. This chain uses TRBV6-2 or TRBV6-3 with TRBJ1-6; weak D call: TRBD1 (6 bases). The CDR3 consists of 15 residues. Germline V gives CDR1 MNHEY, CDR2 SVGEGT. V lost 2 bases, J lost 6 bases, and 11 bases lay in between. CDR3 sequence (DNA): TGTGCCAGCAGTTACGCGACAGGCCTTAATTCACCCCTCCACTTT. Translation: CASSYATGLNSPLHF.